This T cell receptor beta chain emerged from a study of T cell responses to AZD1222 COVID-19 vaccine listed by TCRdb under 2021. With respect to the entire study: AZD1222 recipients with second doses at about 4 weeks or about 12 weeks were pooled, because spike-specific TCR depth and breadth did not differ between schedules. TCR sequencing covered roughly 230 trial participants: 200 to 220 given two doses of AZD1222 and 26 given two doses of MenACWY control vaccine. Trial participants were enrolled by age into subgroups of 18-55, 56-69 and 70-plus years, and around 150, 29 and 61 TCR-sequenced participants, respectively, were included in these subgroups. Points the paper makes about the study in general: Nearly half of unique spike-specific TCRs reportedly recognized epitopes outside regions mutated in the B.1.351 and B.1.1.7 variants. After two AZD1222 doses, spike-specific TCR breadth and depth were significantly higher than at day 0 and than in MenACWY recipients. Most participants were white British and females outnumbered males, and the authors suggested that clonal diversity may have been underestimated. Conclusions about previously exposed vaccinees are limited, since just six AZD1222 recipients were seropositive for SARS-CoV-2 at baseline. In the small 56-69-year group, the increase in depth fell short of significance, most likely because of low power. Because no day 14 peak-response samples were available, the repertoires could be characterized only after the peak T cell response. Vaccine-associated CD4 TCRs spanned the whole spike protein, with dominant responses in regions 160-218 and 743-854.

V loses 3 bases, J loses 8 bases, and the germline ends lie 14 bases apart. From a lookup of the germline V gene (reference sequence), CDR1 and CDR2 are SGHNT and YYREEE. The CDR3 spans 13 residues, from the cysteine through the phenylalanine. The sequence is cut down to CDR3 DNA, 39 bases in frame from base 1. As to this clone: It has no known antigen specificity. Base qualities are not at hand, and no much larger clone is one base apart.

The CDR3 regions of human TCRbeta chains were subjected to immunosequencing. The source study handled its data this way. TCRs in the repertoires were matched against a reference library of SARS-CoV-2-specific TCRs that had been generated with the MIRA antigen-specificity platform. Breadth was defined as the fraction of unique TCRs that were SARS-CoV-2-associated, and depth was defined as the fraction of total T cells that were SARS-CoV-2-associated. Using the MIRA data, each spike-specific TCR was mapped to the spike region that the TCR reacts to and placed in a CD4 or CD8 class. Log10-transformed breadth and depth values were compared by one-way ANOVA with Sidak's multiple comparisons tests. This is the immuneACCESS table as TCRdb keeps it, with only in-frame sequences that have V and J called. A part of the clones is gone; compared with another copy, unresolved V genes explain less than half, and the rest is unexplained. V and J calls and clone size come straight from that table; D and trimming were deduced from the DNA. The sample includes about 120,000 clones, with 85% to 90% observed a single time. Less than 4% of the sample comes from the top ten.

The time point label, as the study defines it: baseline before first vaccination. Samples from vaccinated people were obtained from the UK trials COV001 and COV002, which included a single-blind randomized controlled phase 2/3 trial of AZD1222 (ChAdOx1 nCoV-19) in healthy adults. For TCRbeta chain sequencing, PBMC samples from trial participants were taken at day 0 and at day 28 after the second dose. The chain is assembled from TRBV5-4 and TRBJ1-2; too little of a D gene remains to name it. The sequence was obtained from an adult in good health. The material sequenced was peripheral blood, taken on day 0 of AZD1222 vaccination. The DNA sequence is TGTGCCAGCAGCTCGAGGTATCGTTCAGGCTACACCTTC. Protein translation: CASSSRYRSGYTF. With the rest looked up from the reference TRBV5-4 and TRBJ1-2 genes rather than sequenced, the full variable domain is ETGVTQSPTHLIKTRGQQVTLRCSSQSGHNTVSWYQQALGQGPQFIFQYYREEENGRGNFPPRFSGLQFPNYSSELNVNALELDDSALYLCASSSRYRSGYTFGSGTRLTVV.